This T cell receptor beta chain is drawn from a study of blood T cell repertoires in COVID-19. Study overall: Samples came from the United States, Italy and Spain, spanning acute and convalescent COVID-19. The cDNA or gDNA used as material had been derived from T cells, B-cell-depleted T cells, or PBMCs.

Study processing details: Amplification with reference gene primers provided the estimates of nucleated cell counts. Measured with immunoSEQ multiplex PCR; TCRdb has only the in-frame clones, and not every one. The D gene and trimming were derived from the DNA, and the V and J assignments and clone size from that table. The sample has 57,000 or so clones; 70% to 80% are singletons. CDR1 SGHDN and CDR2 FVKESK come from the germline V gene. Trimming removed 3 bases from V and 8 bases from J, with 13 bases in between. The CDR3 spans 14 residues. The receptor was derived from a man between 50 and 59 years old with active or convalescent COVID-19. The rearrangement links TRBV14 to TRBJ1-4; D not certain. The sequenced material came from peripheral blood. This chain's CDR3 is CASSQTRRGEKLFF. CDR3 DNA sequence: TGTGCCAGCAGCCAGACTAGACGGGGAGAAAAACTGTTTTTT.